This T cell receptor beta chain originates from a study of blood T cell repertoires in COVID-19 (dated by TCRdb to about 2020). Looking at the study overall: The collaborator samples originated in the United States, Italy and Spain and spanned the acute and convalescent phases of COVID-19. The material from the prospective study consisted of cDNA or gDNA derived from T cells, B-cell-depleted T cells, or PBMCs. Deeply sampled blood TCRbeta repertoires from subjects exposed to, actively infected with, or recovered from COVID-19 were included in the dataset. The repertoires were released in a freely available public database meant as a resource for research on the immune response to SARS-CoV-2. Samples were obtained from the ongoing ImmuneRACE study (first 160 participants) and from over 1,000 subjects provided by 6 global collaborators. Sample metadata almost always included a de-identified subject ID, COVID-19 status, age in years and sex. Where available, HLA class I and class II types were obtained from metadata supplied by the sample provider rather than from assay-based typing.

There are 13 amino acids in the CDR3, from cysteine to phenylalanine inclusive. Only CDR3 DNA remains: 39 bases, in frame from the first base. CDR1 is given as ENHRY and CDR2 as SYGVKD, both from the germline V gene. V is clipped by 11 bases and J by 5 bases, and the sequence between their germline boundaries is 16 bases long. Participants in the prospective study were enrolled through a virtual design, were aged roughly 18 to 90 years, and lived in under 25 United States geographic areas. To assign participants to cohorts, the prospective study relied on clinical history that participants themselves reported in a screening survey and a study questionnaire. ImmuneRACE Cohort 3 recovered participants were defined by two consecutive negative NP/OP PCR tests, healthcare professional clearance, or symptom resolution. In the prospective study, mobile phlebotomists collected whole blood, serum and a nasopharyngeal or oropharyngeal swab from each participant. Prospective study participants could optionally give additional blood draws and questionnaires over a roughly 2-month period. Before DNA extraction, prospective study blood samples were shipped either frozen or at room temperature.

The immunoSEQ Assay, a bias-controlled multiplex PCR, was used to amplify TCRbeta CDR3 regions from genomic DNA. On the study's bioinformatics: The number of nucleated cells in each sample was estimated by amplification of reference gene primers within the assay. Sequence reads were collapsed and filtered to measure the absolute abundance of every unique TCRbeta CDR3 rearrangement. For each sample, productive Simpson clonality was calculated as the square root of Simpson's diversity index across productive rearrangements. As stored in TCRdb, this immuneACCESS dataset retains in-frame rearrangements with V and J assigned. A fraction of the clones does not appear; measured against another copy, unresolved V genes explain less than half of the discrepancy, and the remainder lacks a known reason. The DNA gave D and trimming, while V, J and clone size come from that table. The table for this sample lists 150,000 to 200,000 clones; 82% of them were counted only once. Clones ranked in the top ten supply approximately 10% of the sample.

About this clone itself: The antigen it recognizes is unknown. Qualities for individual bases were not recorded, and no much larger clone is one base off.

General findings and caveats noted by the study authors: How much clinical and demographic metadata was included differed by source and by participant, and the metadata was provided uncurated.

This sequence was found in a man in his fifties who had recovered from COVID-19. Material for sequencing was PBMCs or T cells enriched from blood (not recorded which). The receptor chain draws on TRBV10-3 and TRBJ1-5; TRBD1 is a weak D gene call, 5 bases matching. The DNA is as follows: TGTGCCGTTAACGGGGGACGGGATCAGCCCCAGCATTTT. It translates as CAVNGGRDQPQHF.